This entry concerns a single TCR beta chain. Its antigen target is currently unknown. It has no much larger one-base neighbor in the sample; base qualities were not kept. V lost 10 bases and J lost 6 bases; the stretch between them is 16 bases long. The CDR3 starts with the cysteine, ends with the phenylalanine, and has 12 residues. The CDR3 DNA has 36 bases and is translated from base 1. The germline V gene sets CDR1 to ENHRY and CDR2 to SYGVKD. Every donor was a healthy Caucasian. Three pairs of female monozygotic twins, all aged 18 to 29 years, were included in the twin cohort. RNA for TCR libraries was isolated from peripheral blood mononuclear cells. The entry originates in a study of identical twins (dated by TCRdb to about 2016). About the full investigation: The study deep-sequenced TCR alpha and beta repertoires from monozygotic twins, unrelated adults of various ages and cord blood to test whether fetal clonotypes persist. Replicate twin experiments were performed at different times using different library preparation protocols to rule out contamination.

Library prep was done by 5' RACE. Data came from an Illumina HiSeq 2000. A universal primer binding site was introduced by template switching, and a unique molecular identifier was present in the final cDNA, enabling accurate counting of TCR cDNA molecules. Specific primers in the conserved constant-segment region were used to synthesize first-strand cDNA for the TCR alpha and beta chains. To control for contamination, each cDNA library was double barcoded with a SMART-Mk sample barcode plus Illumina barcodes. TruSeq adapter sequences, together with Illumina sample barcodes, were added in two successive PCR steps. The Illumina HiSeq platform was used with custom primers to sequence TCR alpha and beta cDNA libraries. Per the original workflow: Raw reads were processed with MiGEC to extract unique molecular identifiers, and MiXCR was used to determine CDR3 positions. For each individual, recombination models were inferred using an EM algorithm with the repgenHMM and IGoR tools. Shared clonotypes were analyzed with the tcR package in R, and sharing was normalized by the product of cloneset sizes. To study raw recombination without the effects of thymic and clonal selection, out-of-frame nonproductive sequences were analyzed. Using fastp trimming at Q25 and MiXCR clonotype assembly, TCRdb reanalyzed the public sequencing data and kept in-frame beta chains. Every CDR3 protein is listed once, alongside the most common genes and DNA of its rows. The V and J calls and clone size come from TCRdb's table, not from the authors' own analysis. The sample yields 700,000 or so distinct CDR3 sequences; roughly 8% were counted once. The ten most abundant clones make up 0.75% to 1% of the sample.

Study-level results and caveats: Compared with coincidental sharing between unrelated individuals, out-of-frame TCR alpha sequences shared between twins had an excess of sequences with low generation probability. Out-of-frame TCR alpha sharing in monozygotic twins was systematically underestimated by recombination models, whereas sharing between unrelated individuals was in agreement with the recombination models. Zero-insertion analyses could be partly confounded by invariant T cells such as MAIT and iNKT, although diverse VJ usage argued against such confounding for most clonotypes. In beta out-of-frame sequences, excess twin sharing was weaker, because having fewer shared sequences lowered the signal-to-noise ratio. Conclusions relied on cross-sectional statistical analysis, since the same donors could not be followed over many years. Abundant cord blood beta clonotypes carried fewer insertions; young adult naive repertoires showed a weaker similar trend, while memory repertoires showed none.

These records were also assigned to another study, of yellow fever vaccine responses in identical twins. As the second study states: The T cell response to vaccination in identical twins was reported by the authors to appear partly convergent and partly personalized. In the study, vaccine-responding T cell clones were precisely tracked in identical twins.

The sequenced sample was PBMCs. The sequence links TRBV10-3 to TRBJ2-7; a tentative D match to TRBD1 spans 6 bases. This TCR derives from a woman under 30 in good health. The nucleotides are TGTGCCACCCAATTGGACAGACGCGAGCAGTACTTC. Translated, it gives CATQLDRREQYF.